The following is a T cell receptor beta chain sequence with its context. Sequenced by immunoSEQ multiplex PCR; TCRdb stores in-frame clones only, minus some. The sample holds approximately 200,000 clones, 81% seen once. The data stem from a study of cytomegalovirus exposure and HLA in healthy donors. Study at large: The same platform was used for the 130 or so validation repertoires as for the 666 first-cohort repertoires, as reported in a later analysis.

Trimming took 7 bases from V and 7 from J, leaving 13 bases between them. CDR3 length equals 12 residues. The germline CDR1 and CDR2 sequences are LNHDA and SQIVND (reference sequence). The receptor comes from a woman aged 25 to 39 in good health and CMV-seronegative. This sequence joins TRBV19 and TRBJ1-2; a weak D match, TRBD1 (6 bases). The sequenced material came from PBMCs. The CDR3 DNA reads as TGTGCCAGTAACCAGGGGATGGGTGGCTACACCTTC. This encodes CASNQGMGGYTF.